The T cell receptor beta chain under discussion was sequenced for a study of blood T cell repertoires in COVID-19. Overall study: T cells, B-cell-depleted T cells, or PBMCs supplied cDNA or gDNA.

Per the germline V gene, CDR1 is SGHNT and CDR2 is YYREEE (reference sequence). The CDR3 is made up of 15 amino acids. J gave up 3 bases and V 3 bases, and 7 bases lay outside the gene matches. Enrollees, about 18 to 95 years old, lived in approximately 25 US areas. As processed by the authors: Cell counts per sample came from amplifying reference gene primers. Produced via immunoSEQ multiplex PCR; TCRdb's table is partial and in-frame only. V and J calls and clone size follow that table, whereas D and trimming were derived from the DNA. The sample lists 150,000 or so clones, around 82% seen once, with approximately 18% in the top ten.

This chain connects TRBV5-4 to TRBJ1-1; 8 positions agree with TRBD1. The TCR was taken from a man between 60 and 70 years old who had recovered from COVID-19. Sequencing input: PBMCs or T cells enriched from blood (not recorded which). The CDR3 region has the DNA TGTGCCAGCAGCTCCCAGACAGGGGCAGACACTGAAGCTTTCTTT. Translating it yields CASSSQTGADTEAFF.